A selection of T cell receptor beta chains follows, all from one sample in a study of blood T cells in healthy people across ages. TCRdb ran MiXCR on the 5' RACE reads and lists one entry per CDR3 protein. Among under 1,000,000 distinct CDR3 sequences listed, 35% to 40% were seen once. Sequenced sample: blood. These receptor sequences come from a man aged 18 to 29 in good health. Each CDR3 is given with its conserved first and last residue. D genes are given only for firm matches. Clone size appears in some rows only: once, few, many, or a class for an expanded clone.

16	TRBV4-3	TRBJ2-3	NA	NA	TGCGCCAGCAGCCAAGAAGAGTGGGCAGCGGGCGATACGCAGTATTTT	CASSQEEWAAGDTQYF
15	TRBV4-3	TRBJ2-2	TRBD2	NA	TGCGCCAGCAGCCAAGATAGGACTAGCACCGGGGAGCTGTTTTTT	CASSQDRTSTGELFF
17	TRBV10-3	TRBJ1-5	NA	once	TGTGCCATCAGTTCGTCAGGGGCGACCCTACCGGACCAGCCCCAGCATTTT	CAISSSGATLPDQPQHF
16	TRBV19	TRBJ2-3	TRBD1	NA	TGTGCCAGCCAGGCCCAGGACAGGGCACCCACAGATACGCAGTATTTT	CASQAQDRAPTDTQYF
16	TRBV15	TRBJ2-3	NA	NA	TGTGCCACCAGCAGAGTGGCTCGGGACCCTCGTGATACGCAGTATTTT	CATSRVARDPRDTQYF
15	TRBV13	TRBJ2-1	TRBD1	NA	TGTGCCAGCAGCGTCGAGGGGACAGCCGCCTCCGAGCAGTTCTTC	CASSVEGTAASEQFF
15	TRBV12-5	TRBJ2-1	TRBD2	NA	TGTGCTAGTGGTCCCGGGACTAGCGGGAACAATGAGCAGTTCTTC	CASGPGTSGNNEQFF
15	TRBV7-2	TRBJ2-1	TRBD2	NA	TGTGCCAGCAGCGAAAGCGGGAGAACGTTTAATGAGCAGTTCTTC	CASSESGRTFNEQFF
12	TRBV29-1	TRBJ2-7	TRBD1	few	TGCAGCTTGGGGACAGCGTACAATGAGCAGTACTTC	CSLGTAYNEQYF
12	TRBV19	TRBJ1-6	NA	NA	TGTGCCAGTAGTATGGGCGGTAGACCCCTCCACTTT	CASSMGGRPLHF
14	TRBV20-1	TRBJ2-1	TRBD2	few	TGCAGTGCTAGAGAGACTAGCGGGGGCTCTGAGCAGTTCTTC	CSARETSGGSEQFF
17	TRBV4-1	TRBJ2-1	TRBD2	few	TGCGCCAGCAGCCTCACCCAGCGGGGGGGTTCCTACAATGAGCAGTTCTTC	CASSLTQRGGSYNEQFF
16	TRBV7-2	TRBJ2-3	TRBD2	NA	TGTGCCAGCAGCCCCAGCCTAGCGGCTAGCACAGATACGCAGTATTTT	CASSPSLAASTDTQYF
17	TRBV10-3	TRBJ1-1	NA	few	TGTGCCATCAGTGAGTCGCCCCACGGCAATGGGGGCACTGAAGCTTTCTTT	CAISESPHGNGGTEAFF
15	TRBV28	TRBJ2-3	TRBD2	NA	TGTGCCAGCAGTGACATGAGGACTAGCGGCGATACGCAGTATTTT	CASSDMRTSGDTQYF
11	TRBV20-1	TRBJ2-1	NA	NA	TGCAGTGCTAGAACTAACAGGGAGCAGTTCTTC	CSARTNREQFF
13	TRBV12-3/TRBV12-4	TRBJ1-5	NA	many	TGTGCCAGCAGCTTACAGGAAAATCAGCCCCAGCATTTT	CASSLQENQPQHF
17	TRBV10-3	TRBJ2-5	TRBD1	many	TGTGCCATCAGTGATGCGGGACAGGGGGCGCTTCGGGAGACCCAGTACTTC	CAISDAGQGALRETQYF
15	TRBV6-2/TRBV6-3	TRBJ2-1	TRBD2	few	TGTGCCAGCAGCAAAACGGGGGGGCGAGGGAATGAGCAGTTCTTC	CASSKTGGRGNEQFF
12	TRBV7-2	TRBJ1-4	NA	NA	TGTGCCAGCAGCTTTCCGGGAGAAAAACTGTTTTTT	CASSFPGEKLFF
15	TRBV7-2	TRBJ1-2	TRBD1	NA	TGTGCCAGCAGCCCCCGGGACAGGTCCCTCTATGGCTACACCTTC	CASSPRDRSLYGYTF
15	TRBV4-3	TRBJ2-5	TRBD1	NA	TGCGCCAGCAGCCAGGCTACAGGGGGCAGAGAGACCCAGTACTTC	CASSQATGGRETQYF
15	TRBV20-1	TRBJ2-3	TRBD2	NA	TGCAGTGCTAGCCCCCATCTAGCGGGAACGGATACGCAGTATTTT	CSASPHLAGTDTQYF
15	TRBV5-1	TRBJ2-1	TRBD1	many	TGTGCCAGCAGCCCGGGACAGGGGTCCTACAATGAGCAGTTCTTC	CASSPGQGSYNEQFF
14	TRBV7-2	TRBJ2-7	TRBD2	NA	TGTGCCAGCAGCTTAGAGACGGGAGGCTACGAGCAGTACTTC	CASSLETGGYEQYF
19	TRBV4-1	TRBJ1-6	NA	few	TGCGCCAGCAGCCGCGGTTTCTTATCTGTGGGGGCGCGGAATTCACCCCTCCACTTT	CASSRGFLSVGARNSPLHF
14	TRBV5-6	TRBJ1-2	NA	NA	TGTGCCAGCAACTTAGCTTGGCGGGACTATGGCTACACCTTC	CASNLAWRDYGYTF
12	TRBV7-4	TRBJ1-4	NA	NA	TGTGCCAGCAGCTTACATGACGGTTTGGTGTTTTTT	CASSLHDGLVFF
15	TRBV2	TRBJ1-2	NA	NA	TGTGCCAGCTCCCGGGTAAAGCAGGGCCTTTATGGCTACACCTTC	CASSRVKQGLYGYTF
15	TRBV4-3	TRBJ2-7	NA	NA	TGCGCCAGCAGCCGAGCAATAGACGGTTCCTACGAGCAGTACTTC	CASSRAIDGSYEQYF
13	TRBV11-2	TRBJ1-2	TRBD1	few	TGTGCCAGCAGCTTAGATCTACAGGGGGGCTACACCTTC	CASSLDLQGGYTF
14	TRBV7-9	TRBJ1-6	NA	many	TGTGCCAGCAGCGAGAATGAACTTAATTCACCCCTCCACTTT	CASSENELNSPLHF
11	TRBV28	TRBJ2-7	NA	NA	TGTGCCAGCAGCGGAACTTTCGAGCAGTACTTC	CASSGTFEQYF
12	TRBV2	TRBJ2-1	TRBD1	NA	TGTGCCAGCAGGGGACAGATAGAGACCCAGTTCTTC	CASRGQIETQFF
14	TRBV7-2	TRBJ2-7	TRBD2	NA	TGTGCCAGCAGCCGAGCACCGGGACTAGCGGAGCAGTACTTC	CASSRAPGLAEQYF
14	TRBV28	TRBJ2-7	NA	NA	TGTGCCAGCAAACGATCGGGGAATCACTACGAGCAGTACTTC	CASKRSGNHYEQYF
17	TRBV6-2/TRBV6-3	TRBJ2-5	TRBD2	once	TGTGCCAGCAGGACCGCAATAGGCGGGGGAACCCAAGAGACCCAGTACTTC	CASRTAIGGGTQETQYF
13	TRBV14	TRBJ1-2	NA	NA	TGTGCCAGCAGCCAACAGGGGAACGAGGGCTACACCTTC	CASSQQGNEGYTF
14	TRBV7-2	TRBJ1-1	TRBD1	NA	TGTGCCAGCAGCGTAGAGGGGGCGCTCACTGAAGCTTTCTTT	CASSVEGALTEAFF
15	TRBV5-1	TRBJ1-2	NA	NA	TGCGCCAGCAGCTTCGCCTCTCAGGGAACAGGGGGCTACACCTTC	CASSFASQGTGGYTF
13	TRBV16	TRBJ2-1	NA	few	TGTGCCAGCAGCCAGCGTCTCTACAATGAGCAGTTCTTC	CASSQRLYNEQFF
17	TRBV30	TRBJ1-6	NA	few	TGTGCCTGGAGTGTACGCTATTCCGGGGTGCGGAATTCACCCCTCCACTTT	CAWSVRYSGVRNSPLHF
17	TRBV28	TRBJ2-3	TRBD2	NA	TGTGCCAGCAGTGCGTCGGGGGCGGGGGGGAACACAGATACGCAGTATTTT	CASSASGAGGNTDTQYF
16	TRBV9	TRBJ1-1	NA	once	TGTGCCAGCAGCGTAGCCCCAGAGACCATGAACACTGAAGCTTTCTTT	CASSVAPETMNTEAFF
16	TRBV3-1	TRBJ2-1	NA	NA	TGTGCCAGCAGCCAAGATGGGGGGGGGCGAACGAATGAGCAGTTCTTC	CASSQDGGGRTNEQFF
14	TRBV12-3/TRBV12-4	TRBJ2-3	NA	many	TGTGCCAGCACCCCGGGACTGAATACCGATACGCAGTATTTT	CASTPGLNTDTQYF
13	TRBV5-6	TRBJ1-2	NA	NA	TGTGCCAGCACCTTTTCCCGAAACTATGGCTACACCTTC	CASTFSRNYGYTF
12	TRBV12-3/TRBV12-4	TRBJ1-1	NA	NA	TGTGCCAGCAGTGGACCGTTCACTGAAGCTTTCTTT	CASSGPFTEAFF
15	TRBV6-2/TRBV6-3	TRBJ1-1	TRBD1	few	TGTGCCAGCAGTTTGGACAGGGCGGATCGCACTGAAGCTTTCTTT	CASSLDRADRTEAFF
14	TRBV18	TRBJ2-3	TRBD1	few	TGTGCCAGCTCACCACGGACAGGGGGCAATACGCAGTATTTT	CASSPRTGGNTQYF
14	TRBV20-1	TRBJ1-1	NA	NA	TGCAGTGCAAAAGCACAGGTGCTGAGCACTGAAGCTTTCTTT	CSAKAQVLSTEAFF
15	TRBV4-1	TRBJ1-4	TRBD1	NA	TGCGCCAGCAGCCCTTGGACAGGGATTAGTGAAAAACTGTTTTTT	CASSPWTGISEKLFF
16	TRBV5-1	TRBJ2-2	TRBD1	NA	TGCGCCAGCAGCTTAGTGGGGACAGAGTCGACCGGGGAGCTGTTTTTT	CASSLVGTESTGELFF
15	TRBV16	TRBJ2-1	NA	NA	TGTGCCAGCAAACGGCGGCCCGGCTCCTACAATGAGCAGTTCTTC	CASKRRPGSYNEQFF
18	TRBV20-1	TRBJ2-3	TRBD2	many	TGCAGTGCCTACACAGCGGGGGGAGAAAGACCTAGCACAGATACGCAGTATTTT	CSAYTAGGERPSTDTQYF
16	TRBV12-3/TRBV12-4	TRBJ2-2	NA	few	TGTGCCAGCAGCCTCCTAACAGGGTTTCTCGCCGGGGAGCTGTTTTTT	CASSLLTGFLAGELFF